The entry that follows covers one T cell receptor beta chain sequence. Per the original methods: Amplifying reference gene primers gave estimates of nucleated cell counts. Some clones are missing from TCRdb's copy, which holds only in-frame ones; the method was immunoSEQ multiplex PCR. The D gene and trimming were derived from the DNA, and the V and J assignments and clone size from that table. The profile shows around 140,000 clones, around 86% of them singletons. The data are from a study of blood T cell repertoires in COVID-19. This CDR3 is built from 15 residues. The ends lost 2 bases at V and 9 bases at J; junction bases unmatched: 10. Looked up from germline, CDR1 is SGHAT and CDR2 is FQNNGV.

The sequenced sample consisted of PBMCs or T cells enriched from blood (not recorded which). The gene calls are TRBV11-2 and TRBJ2-1; 7 nucleotides agree with TRBD1. This receptor was taken from a man in his 60s who had recovered from COVID-19. The CDR3 here is CASSLWSRGLGEQFF. CDR3 sequence (DNA): TGTGCCAGCAGCTTATGGAGCAGGGGGTTGGGTGAGCAGTTCTTC. Full variable domain (missing parts from reference TRBV11-2 and TRBJ2-1): EAGVAQSPRYKIIEKRQSVAFWCNPISGHATLYWYQQILGQGPKLLIQFQNNGVVDDSQLPKDRFSAERLKGVDSTLKIQPAKLEDSAVYLCASSLWSRGLGEQFFGPGTRLTVL.